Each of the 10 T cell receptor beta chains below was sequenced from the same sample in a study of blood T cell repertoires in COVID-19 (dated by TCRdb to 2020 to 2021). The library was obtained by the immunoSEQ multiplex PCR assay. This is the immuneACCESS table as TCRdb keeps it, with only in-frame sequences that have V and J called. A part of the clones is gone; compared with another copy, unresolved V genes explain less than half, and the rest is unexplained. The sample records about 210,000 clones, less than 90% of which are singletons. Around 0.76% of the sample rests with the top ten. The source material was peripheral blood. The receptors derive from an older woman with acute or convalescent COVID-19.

The CDR3 here is CASSQDTGVSSYNSPLHF. In DNA form, the CDR3 reads TGTGCCAGCAGCCAAGATACCGGGGTAAGCTCCTATAATTCACCCCTCCACTTT. The rearrangement links TRBV3-1 (or the pseudogene TRBV3-2) to TRBJ1-6; no firm D call. Germline lookup yields CDR1 LGHDT and CDR2 YNNKEL (reference sequence). V lost 0 bases and J 0 bases, leaving 12 bases between the germline ends. The CDR3 runs to 18 residues.

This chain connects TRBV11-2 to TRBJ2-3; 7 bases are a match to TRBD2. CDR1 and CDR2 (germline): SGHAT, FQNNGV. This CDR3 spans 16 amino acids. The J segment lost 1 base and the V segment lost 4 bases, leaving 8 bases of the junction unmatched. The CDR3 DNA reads TGTGCCAGCAGCTCCCGACTAGCCGGTCGCACAGATACGCAGTATTTT. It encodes CASSSRLAGRTDTQYF.

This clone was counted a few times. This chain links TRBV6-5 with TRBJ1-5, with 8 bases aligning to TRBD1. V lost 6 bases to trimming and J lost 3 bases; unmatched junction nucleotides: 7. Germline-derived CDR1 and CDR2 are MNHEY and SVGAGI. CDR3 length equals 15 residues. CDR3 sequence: CASRSDRGYNQPQHF. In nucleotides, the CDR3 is TGTGCCAGCAGAAGCGACAGGGGCTACAATCAGCCCCAGCATTTT.

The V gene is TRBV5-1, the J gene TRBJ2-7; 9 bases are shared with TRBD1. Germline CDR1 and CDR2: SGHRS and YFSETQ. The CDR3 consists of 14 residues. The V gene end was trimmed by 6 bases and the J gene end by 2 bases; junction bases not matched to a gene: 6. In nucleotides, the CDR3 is TGCGCCAGCACAGGACAGGGGAATACCTACGAGCAGTACTTC. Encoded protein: CASTGQGNTYEQYF.

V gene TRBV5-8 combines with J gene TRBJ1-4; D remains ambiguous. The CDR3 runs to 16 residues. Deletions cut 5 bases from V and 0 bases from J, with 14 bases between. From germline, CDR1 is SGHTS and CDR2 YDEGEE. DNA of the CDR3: TGTGCCAGCAGACGGAGGGCAGTAACAACTAATGAAAAACTGTTTTTT. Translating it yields CASRRRAVTTNEKLFF.

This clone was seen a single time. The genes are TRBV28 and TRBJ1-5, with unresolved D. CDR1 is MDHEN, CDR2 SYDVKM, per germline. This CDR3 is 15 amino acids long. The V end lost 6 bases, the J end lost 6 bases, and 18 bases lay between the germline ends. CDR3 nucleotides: TGTGCCAGCAGCAATCAGGATAAACGAAGTCAGCCCCAGCATTTT. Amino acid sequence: CASSNQDKRSQPQHF. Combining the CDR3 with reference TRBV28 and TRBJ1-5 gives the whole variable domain DVKVTQSSRYLVKRTGEKVFLECVQDMDHENMFWYRQDPGLGLRLIYFSYDVKMKEKGDIPEGYSVSREKKERFSLILESASTNQTSMYLCASSNQDKRSQPQHFGDGTRLSIL.

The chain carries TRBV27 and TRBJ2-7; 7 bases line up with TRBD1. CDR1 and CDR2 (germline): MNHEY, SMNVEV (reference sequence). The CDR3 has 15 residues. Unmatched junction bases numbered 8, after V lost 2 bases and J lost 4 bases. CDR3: CASSLEGAPGYEQYF. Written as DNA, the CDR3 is TGTGCCAGCAGTTTAGAGGGGGCTCCTGGATACGAGCAGTACTTC.

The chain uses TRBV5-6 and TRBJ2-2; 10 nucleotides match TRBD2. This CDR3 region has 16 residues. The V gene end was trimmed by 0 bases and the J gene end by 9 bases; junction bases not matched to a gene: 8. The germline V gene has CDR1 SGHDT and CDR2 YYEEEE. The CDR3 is CASSLVAGGSYRELFF. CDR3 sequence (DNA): TGTGCCAGCAGCTTGGTAGCGGGAGGCAGTTATAGGGAGCTGTTTTTT.

CDR3 in DNA: TGCGCCAGCAGCTTAAGGACAGTTACGAACACTGAAGCTTTCTTT. Protein sequence: CASSLRTVTNTEAFF. The chain links TRBV5-1 to TRBJ1-1, with a weak D call TRBD1 (6 bases). Trimming took off 2 bases at V and 1 base at J, with 12 bases between the two ends. Looked up from germline, CDR1 is SGHRS and CDR2 is YFSETQ. The length of the CDR3 is 15 residues.

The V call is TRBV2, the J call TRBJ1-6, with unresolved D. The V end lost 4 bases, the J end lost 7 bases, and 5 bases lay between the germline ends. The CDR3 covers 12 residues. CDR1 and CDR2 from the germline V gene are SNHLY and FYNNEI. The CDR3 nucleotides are TGTGCCAGCAGTGTTTCGAATTCACCCCTCCACTTT. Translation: CASSVSNSPLHF. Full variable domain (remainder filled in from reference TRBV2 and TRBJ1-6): EPEVTQTPSHQVTQMGQEVILRCVPISNHLYFYWYRQILGQKVEFLVSFYNNEISEKSEIFDDQFSVERPDGSNFTLKIRSTKLEDSAMYFCASSVSNSPLHFGNGTRLTVT.